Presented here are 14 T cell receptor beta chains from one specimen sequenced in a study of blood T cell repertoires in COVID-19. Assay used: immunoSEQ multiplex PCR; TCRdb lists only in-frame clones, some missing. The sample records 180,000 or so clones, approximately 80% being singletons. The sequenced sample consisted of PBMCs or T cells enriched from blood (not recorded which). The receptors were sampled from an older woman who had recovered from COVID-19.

The CDR3 protein is CASSPATGGANTEAFF. The DNA for the CDR3 is TGTGCCAGCTCACCTGCGACAGGGGGGGCGAACACTGAAGCTTTCTTT. The rearrangement links TRBV18 to TRBJ1-1; 9 bases agree with TRBD1. The V segment lost 3 bases and the J segment 1 base; nucleotides outside the gene matches: 6. The CDR3 loop spans 16 amino acids. Germline assignment: CDR1 KGHSH and CDR2 LQKENI.

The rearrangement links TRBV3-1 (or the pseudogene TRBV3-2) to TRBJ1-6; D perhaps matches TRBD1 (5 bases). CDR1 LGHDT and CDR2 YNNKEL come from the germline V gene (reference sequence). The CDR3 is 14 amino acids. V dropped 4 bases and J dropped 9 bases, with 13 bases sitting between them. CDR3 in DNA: TGTGCCAGCAGCCCTAACAGGATGGCTTCACCCCTCCACTTT. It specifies CASSPNRMASPLHF.

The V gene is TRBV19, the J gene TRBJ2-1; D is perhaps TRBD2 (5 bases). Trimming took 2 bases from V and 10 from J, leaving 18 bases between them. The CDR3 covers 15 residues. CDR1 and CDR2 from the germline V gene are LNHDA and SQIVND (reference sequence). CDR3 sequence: CASSIYLASAEEQFF. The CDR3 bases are TGTGCCAGTAGTATATATTTGGCTTCAGCGGAGGAGCAGTTCTTC.

The CDR3 DNA is TGTGCCAGCAGTGAAACCCGGGTCCCCTATGGCTACACCTTC. Translation gives CASSETRVPYGYTF. The chain combines TRBV2 with TRBJ1-2; D remains unclear. Trimming cost V 2 bases and J 4 bases, with 11 bases left between them. The CDR3 spans 14 residues. In germline, CDR1 is SNHLY, CDR2 FYNNEI.

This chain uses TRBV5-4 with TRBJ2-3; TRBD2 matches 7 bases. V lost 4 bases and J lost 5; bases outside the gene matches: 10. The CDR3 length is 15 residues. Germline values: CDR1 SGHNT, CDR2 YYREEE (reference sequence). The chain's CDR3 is CASSGREAGRDTQYF. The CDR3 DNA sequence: TGTGCCAGCAGCGGACGGGAGGCAGGACGAGATACGCAGTATTTT.

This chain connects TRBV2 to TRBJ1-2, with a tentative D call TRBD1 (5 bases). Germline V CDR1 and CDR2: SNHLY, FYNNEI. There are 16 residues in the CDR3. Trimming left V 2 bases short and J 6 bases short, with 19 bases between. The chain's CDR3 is CASSEMRGPPSDGYTF. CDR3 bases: TGTGCCAGCAGTGAAATGCGGGGCCCCCCCTCGGATGGCTACACCTTC.

CDR3 in DNA: TGCGCCAGCAGCCGCGACACGATGAACACTGAAGCTTTCTTT. Translated, it gives CASSRDTMNTEAFF. The chain has TRBV5-1 and TRBJ1-1; D unclear. Deletions cut 4 bases from V and 0 bases from J, with 10 bases between. The CDR3 length is 14 residues. In germline, CDR1 is SGHRS, CDR2 YFSETQ. The full variable domain, with the rest looked up from reference TRBV5-1 and TRBJ1-1, is KAGVTQTPRYLIKTRGQQVTLSCSPISGHRSVSWYQQTPGQGLQFLFEYFSETQRNKGNFPGRFSGRQFSNSRSEMNVSTLELGDSALYLCASSRDTMNTEAFFGQGTRLTVV.

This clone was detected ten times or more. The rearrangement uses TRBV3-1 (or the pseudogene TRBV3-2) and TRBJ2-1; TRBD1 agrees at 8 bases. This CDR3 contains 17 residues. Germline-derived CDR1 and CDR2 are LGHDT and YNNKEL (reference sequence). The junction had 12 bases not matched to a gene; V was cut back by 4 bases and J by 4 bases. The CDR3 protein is CASSRFTGGDRYNEQFF. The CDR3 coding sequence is TGTGCCAGCAGCCGTTTCACAGGGGGTGATCGGTACAATGAGCAGTTCTTC.

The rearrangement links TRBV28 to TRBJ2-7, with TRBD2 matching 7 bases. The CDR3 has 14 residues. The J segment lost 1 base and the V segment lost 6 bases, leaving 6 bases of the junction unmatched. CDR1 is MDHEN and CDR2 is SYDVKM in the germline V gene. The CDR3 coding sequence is TGTGCCAGCAGCCCTGGCGGGGGATCCTACGAGCAGTACTTC. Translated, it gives CASSPGGGSYEQYF.

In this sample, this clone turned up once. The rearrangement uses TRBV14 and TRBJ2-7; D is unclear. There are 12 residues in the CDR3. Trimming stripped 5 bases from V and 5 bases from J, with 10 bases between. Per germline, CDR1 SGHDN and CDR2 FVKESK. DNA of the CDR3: TGTGCCAGCAGCGGGTTCGAGGACGAGCAGTACTTC. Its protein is CASSGFEDEQYF.

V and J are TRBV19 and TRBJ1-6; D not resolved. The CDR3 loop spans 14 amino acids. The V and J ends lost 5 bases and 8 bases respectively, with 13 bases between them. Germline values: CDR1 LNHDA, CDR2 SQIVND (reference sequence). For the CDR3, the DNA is TGTGCCAGTAGTCCAACAGTGAGGGATTCACCCCTCCACTTT. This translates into CASSPTVRDSPLHF.

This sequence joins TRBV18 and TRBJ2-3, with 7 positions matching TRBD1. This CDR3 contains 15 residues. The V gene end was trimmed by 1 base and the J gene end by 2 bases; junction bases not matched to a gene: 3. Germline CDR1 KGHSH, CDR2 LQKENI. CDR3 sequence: CASSPLTGLTDTQYF. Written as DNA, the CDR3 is TGTGCCAGCTCACCACTGACAGGGCTCACAGATACGCAGTATTTT.

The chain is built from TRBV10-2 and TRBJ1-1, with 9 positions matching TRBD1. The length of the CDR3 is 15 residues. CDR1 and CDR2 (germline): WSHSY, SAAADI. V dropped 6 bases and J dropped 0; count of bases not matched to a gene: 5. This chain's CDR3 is CASRGTGWMNTEAFF. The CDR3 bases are TGCGCCAGCAGAGGGACAGGGTGGATGAACACTGAAGCTTTCTTT.

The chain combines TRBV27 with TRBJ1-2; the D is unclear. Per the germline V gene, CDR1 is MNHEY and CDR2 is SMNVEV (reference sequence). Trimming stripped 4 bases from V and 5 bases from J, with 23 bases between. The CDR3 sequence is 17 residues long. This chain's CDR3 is CASSSLRRTASLYGYTF. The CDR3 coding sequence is TGTGCCAGCAGTTCTCTCAGGAGGACGGCAAGCCTATATGGCTACACCTTC.